This T cell receptor beta chain was documented in a study of blood T cell repertoires in COVID-19. Across the study: Whether acute or convalescent, the COVID-19 samples came from the United States, Italy and Spain. T cells, B-cell-depleted T cells, or PBMCs supplied cDNA or gDNA.

Repertoires were generated with immunoSEQ multiplex PCR, while TCRdb's copy carries only in-frame clones and drops some. The sample records about 190,000 clones, 85% to 90% being singletons. V was clipped by 5 bases and J by 6 bases; unmatched bases: 7. This CDR3 region has 14 residues. Looked up from germline, CDR1 is LGHDT and CDR2 is YNNKEL (reference sequence). This clone was counted between two and nine times. The material sequenced was peripheral blood. The rearrangement uses TRBV3-1 (or the pseudogene TRBV3-2) and TRBJ1-1; 9 bases align to TRBD1. The sequence derives from a woman aged 30 to 39 with active or convalescent COVID-19. The CDR3 loop reads CASSKQGARAEAFF. As DNA, the CDR3 is TGTGCCAGCAGCAAACAGGGGGCGCGCGCTGAAGCTTTCTTT.